These 7 T cell receptor beta chains share one sample of origin, sequenced in a study of graft-versus-host responses after intestinal transplantation. Some clones are missing from TCRdb's copy, which holds only in-frame ones; the method was immunoSEQ multiplex PCR. The sample lists under 100,000 clones, 85% to 95% occurring once. These receptors are not linked to any known antigen. This material consisted of unstimulated CD4+ T cells sorted from spleen or lymph node cells, taken before transplant. These receptors all stem from a human donor who was the organ donor for an intestinal transplant.

This clone was detected once. V is TRBV27 and J is TRBJ1-2; 7 bases agree with TRBD1. V was pared by 5 bases and J by 5 bases, with 11 bases of the junction left unmatched. The CDR3 loop spans 15 amino acids. Per germline, CDR1 MNHEY and CDR2 SMNVEV (reference sequence). This chain's CDR3 is CASSLRQGWSYGYTF. CDR3 DNA sequence: TGTGCCAGCAGTCTACGACAGGGTTGGAGTTATGGCTACACCTTC.

The chain joins TRBV6-5 to TRBJ2-7, with a possible D match to TRBD2 (7 bases). In germline, CDR1 is MNHEY, CDR2 SVGAGI. The CDR3 totals 13 residues. The V gene lost 7 bases and the J gene lost 5 bases, with 15 bases spanning the gap. The CDR3 is CASIRRGLDEQYF. The CDR3 DNA is TGTGCCAGCATACGGCGGGGGCTCGACGAGCAGTACTTC.

A single count supports this clone. The chain employs TRBV5-4 and TRBJ1-1, with D maybe TRBD1 (5 bases). This CDR3 region has 14 residues. Trimming removed 2 bases from V and 5 bases from J, with 13 bases in between. The V gene's germline CDR1 is SGHNT and CDR2 YYREEE (reference sequence). The CDR3 loop is CASSFAGRITEAFF. In nucleotides, the CDR3 is TGTGCCAGCAGCTTCGCAGGGAGAATTACTGAAGCTTTCTTT. Drawing the rest from reference TRBV5-4 and TRBJ1-1, the complete variable domain is ETGVTQSPTHLIKTRGQQVTLRCSSQSGHNTVSWYQQALGQGPQFIFQYYREEENGRGNFPPRFSGLQFPNYSSELNVNALELDDSALYLCASSFAGRITEAFFGQGTRLTVV.

The chain recombines TRBV5-5 with TRBJ2-3; D gene uncertain. The germline CDR1 and CDR2 sequences are SGHKS and YYEKEE (reference sequence). This CDR3 spans 14 amino acids. The V end lost 0 bases, the J end lost 4 bases, and 9 bases lay between the germline ends. For the CDR3, the DNA is TGTGCCAGCAGCTTGGATATGGGTCCAGATACGCAGTATTTT. Translation: CASSLDMGPDTQYF.

The sample holds one count of this clone. The chain recombines TRBV27 with TRBJ2-1; D possibly corresponds to TRBD1 (5 bases). The CDR3 totals 16 residues. Germline lookup yields CDR1 MNHEY and CDR2 SMNVEV (reference sequence). V dropped 2 bases and J dropped 4 bases, with 15 bases sitting between them. DNA of the CDR3: TGTGCCAGCAGTTTAACCCCAGGGTTCTCGTACAATGAGCAGTTCTTC. Its translation: CASSLTPGFSYNEQFF.

This chain connects TRBV28 to TRBJ1-2, with 9 bases identical to TRBD1. Germline V gene lookup returns CDR1 MDHEN and CDR2 SYDVKM. The CDR3 contains 17 residues. Trimming removed 7 bases from V and 4 bases from J; junction bases left unmatched: 16. The CDR3 region is CASTLQGARGLAYGYTF. The CDR3 DNA is TGTGCCAGCACCTTACAGGGGGCGCGTGGGCTCGCCTATGGCTACACCTTC.

The J gene is TRBJ1-5, the V gene TRBV18; D not certain. Per germline, CDR1 KGHSH and CDR2 LQKENI. The CDR3 has 17 amino acids. V lost 2 bases and J 4 bases, leaving 18 bases between the germline ends. CDR3 in DNA: TGTGCCAGCTCACCAGGCAAGTTACGGACGGGAAATCAGCCCCAGCATTTT. Translating it yields CASSPGKLRTGNQPQHF.